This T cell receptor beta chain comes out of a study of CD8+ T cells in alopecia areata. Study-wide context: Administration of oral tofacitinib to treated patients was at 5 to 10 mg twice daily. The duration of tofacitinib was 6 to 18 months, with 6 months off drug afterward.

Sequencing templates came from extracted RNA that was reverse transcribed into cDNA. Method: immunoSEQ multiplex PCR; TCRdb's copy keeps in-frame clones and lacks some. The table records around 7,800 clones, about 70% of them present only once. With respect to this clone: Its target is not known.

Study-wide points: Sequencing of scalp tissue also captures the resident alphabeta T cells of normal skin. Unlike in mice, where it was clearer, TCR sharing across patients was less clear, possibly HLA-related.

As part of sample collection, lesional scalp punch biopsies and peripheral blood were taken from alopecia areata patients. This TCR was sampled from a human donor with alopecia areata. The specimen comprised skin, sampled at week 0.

The CDR3: CASSQDTLYEQYF. The CDR3 DNA sequence: TGTGCCAGCAGCCAAGATACACTCTACGAGCAGTACTTC. The rearrangement joins TRBV4-2 to TRBJ2-7; D ambiguous. This CDR3 has 13 residues. The germline CDR1 and CDR2 sequences are LGHNA and YNFKEQ. The V end lost 0 bases, the J end lost 3 bases, and 6 bases lay between the germline ends.